The 8 T cell receptor beta chains reported below all come from one sample, sequenced in a study of cytomegalovirus exposure and HLA in healthy donors. The PCR employed 60 Vbeta primers together with 13 Jbeta primers. The protocol was immunoSEQ multiplex PCR, while the TCRdb copy is restricted to in-frame clones and leaves out a portion. The sample carries 110,000 to 150,000 clones, around 72% recorded once. Material for sequencing was PBMCs. The source is a middle-aged man in good health and CMV-seronegative.

The chain combines TRBV5-6 with TRBJ2-3; D is uncertain. V was pared by 0 bases and J by 3 bases, with 17 bases between. The CDR3 extends over 17 amino acids. Germline V gene sequence: CDR1 SGHDT, CDR2 YYEEEE. The CDR3 region is CASSLAVDSGVTDTQYF. Written as DNA, the CDR3 is TGTGCCAGCAGCTTGGCCGTTGACTCCGGAGTGACAGATACGCAGTATTTT.

The CDR3 sequence: CASSPARTSGGDTQYF. DNA for the CDR3: TGTGCCAGCTCACCAGCCCGGACTAGCGGGGGCGATACGCAGTATTTT. The chain employs TRBV18 and TRBJ2-3; 13 bases fit TRBD2. Germline assignment: CDR1 KGHSH and CDR2 LQKENI. J was trimmed by 6 bases and V by 2 bases; bases with no gene match: 5. This CDR3 comprises 16 residues. Based on the CDR3 plus reference TRBV18 and TRBJ2-3, the full variable domain is NAGVMQNPRHLVRRRGQEARLRCSPMKGHSHVYWYRQLPEEGLKFMVYLQKENIIDESGMPKERFSAEFPKEGPSILRIQQVVRGDSAAYFCASSPARTSGGDTQYFGPGTRLTVL.

This clone has just a few counts. The gene calls are TRBV5-6 and TRBJ2-7; D might be TRBD1 (6 bases). This CDR3 comprises 14 residues. V lost 3 bases and J 3 bases, leaving 13 bases between the germline ends. Germline V CDR1 and CDR2: SGHDT, YYEEEE. The CDR3 reads CASSSPTGYYEQYF. In DNA form, the CDR3 reads TGTGCCAGCAGCTCACCGACAGGATACTACGAGCAGTACTTC.

J is TRBJ2-7 and V is TRBV5-1, with a weak D call TRBD1 (5 bases). V was shortened by 4 bases and J by 3 bases, with 8 bases between the two germline ends. This CDR3 region has 12 residues. CDR1 and CDR2 from the germline V gene are SGHRS and YFSETQ. The CDR3, as DNA: TGCGCCAGCAGCGCCAGGGACTACGAGCAGTACTTC. The encoded protein is CASSARDYEQYF.

The chain carries TRBV12-5 and TRBJ2-3; TRBD1 matches 7 bases. This CDR3 region has 16 residues. Germline CDR1 LGHNT, CDR2 FRNRAP. J was trimmed by 4 bases and V by 2 bases; bases with no gene match: 9. The CDR3 DNA reads TGTGCTAGTGGTTTGAACCCAGACAGGGTGCCAGATACGCAGTATTTT. It codes for CASGLNPDRVPDTQYF. Variable domain in full (rest from reference TRBV12-5 and TRBJ2-3): DARVTQTPRHKVTEMGQEVTMRCQPILGHNTVFWYRQTMMQGLELLAYFRNRAPLDDSGMPKDRFSAEMPDATLATLKIQPSEPRDSAVYFCASGLNPDRVPDTQYFGPGTRLTVL.

The chain uses TRBV2 and TRBJ2-3, with 15 bases aligning to TRBD2. The germline V gene has CDR1 SNHLY and CDR2 FYNNEI. V gave up 5 bases and J gave up 10 bases; unmatched junction bases: 10. The CDR3 extends over 16 amino acids. CDR3 residues: CASSKGLAGGPSAQYF. The CDR3 nucleotides read TGTGCCAGCAGTAAAGGACTAGCGGGGGGGCCTTCGGCGCAGTATTTT.

V usage is TRBV15 and J usage is TRBJ1-1; D unclear. The CDR3 has 15 amino acids. Deletions cut 0 bases from V and 5 bases from J, with 13 bases between. The germline V gene has CDR1 LNHNV and CDR2 YYDKDF (reference sequence). The CDR3 DNA follows: TGTGCCACCAGCAGAGATCTCGGGGTGGGGACTGAAGCTTTCTTT. The encoded protein is CATSRDLGVGTEAFF.

This clone was detected only a few times. The genes are TRBV4-2 and TRBJ1-5; 7 nucleotides align to TRBD1. CDR3 length: 14 residues. The V gene's germline CDR1 is LGHNA and CDR2 YNFKEQ. V shed 4 bases and J 5 bases; nucleotides not matched to a gene: 5. CDR3 DNA sequence: TGTGCCAGCAGCCGGGGACAGATAGATCAGCCCCAGCATTTT. It codes for CASSRGQIDQPQHF.